The next 15 T cell receptor beta chains were all read from a single sample in a study of molecular identifiers for immune sequencing clone quantification. A single record per CDR3 protein comes from TCRdb applying MiXCR to the PCR reads. The table has hundreds of thousands of distinct CDR3 sequences, roughly 27% seen once. Sequences were obtained from naive CD8+ T cells from blood, with Jurkat cell RNA spiked in. Subset given: FACS-sorted CD8+CD4-CCR7+CD45RA+ naive T cells. The receptors derive from a human donor in good health. Some libraries in this study had Jurkat cell RNA spiked in.

The chain uses TRBV5-1 and TRBJ2-1; TRBD2 might be the D (5 bases). The germline gives CDR1 SGHRS, CDR2 YFSETQ. Trimming left V 4 bases short and J 8 bases short, with 16 bases between. The CDR3 extends over 14 amino acids. The CDR3 reads CASSGSDTRDEQFF. As DNA, the CDR3 is TGCGCCAGCAGCGGTTCGGATACGCGGGATGAGCAGTTCTTC.

This clonotype came up many times. This chain uses TRBV12-3 or TRBV12-4 with TRBJ1-5, with 7 bases matching TRBD1. This CDR3 spans 15 amino acids. After removal of 5 bases from V and 2 bases from J, the junction contained 6 bases not matched to a gene. The CDR3 reads CASSPDRVGNQPQHF. In DNA form, the CDR3 reads TGTGCCAGCAGTCCCGACAGGGTTGGCAATCAGCCCCAGCATTTT.

This clonotype was recorded a few times. The chain has TRBV11-2 and TRBJ2-4; D ambiguous. There are 15 residues in the CDR3. The V and J ends lost 5 bases and 1 base respectively, with 12 bases between them. Germline V lookup: CDR1 SGHAT, CDR2 FQNNGV. CDR3 in amino acids: CASSHSLRAKNIQYF. In DNA, the CDR3 is TGTGCCAGCAGCCACTCCCTTCGGGCCAAAAACATTCAGTACTTC.

This chain connects TRBV2 to TRBJ2-5; either TRBD1 or TRBD2 may supply D (5 bases each). The CDR3 is made up of 13 amino acids. Trimming pared 7 bases from V and 10 bases from J, leaving 19 bases between. Looked up from germline, CDR1 is SNHLY and CDR2 is FYNNEI. The CDR3 sequence is CASNEGQFWIQYF. The CDR3 DNA reads TGTGCCAGCAACGAGGGGCAGTTCTGGATCCAGTACTTC.

Comments on this clonotype: A read error may explain this, as a much larger clone is one base away. The chain is built from TRBV6-6 and TRBJ1-5; D is unresolved. The germline CDR1 and CDR2 sequences are MNHNY and SVGAGI (reference sequence). The CDR3 covers 13 residues. The CDR3, as DNA: TGTGCCAGCAGTTTCCAGCTGGGTCAGCCCCTGCATTTT. Translation: CASSFQLGQPLHF.

There are a few counts of this clonotype. The chain employs TRBV2 and TRBJ2-2, with D unresolved. V was trimmed by 7 bases and J by 0 bases, leaving 12 bases between them. The CDR3 sequence is 15 residues long. Germline V lookup: CDR1 SNHLY, CDR2 FYNNEI. The CDR3 here is CASNDKGSNTGELFF. The CDR3 region has the DNA TGTGCCAGCAACGATAAGGGTTCGAACACCGGGGAGCTGTTTTTT.

This clonotype was observed a few times. The chain couples TRBV6-5 to TRBJ2-5; TRBD1 agrees at 7 bases. V shed 4 bases and J 5 bases; nucleotides not matched to a gene: 13. CDR3 size: 16 residues. Germline CDR1 is MNHEY and CDR2 is SVGAGI. CDR3 amino acids: CASSSLMDRPLETQYF. Written as DNA, the CDR3 is TGTGCCAGCAGTTCCCTGATGGACAGGCCTTTGGAGACCCAGTACTTC.

V is TRBV20-1 and J is TRBJ2-7, with 11 nucleotides matching TRBD2. There are 15 residues in the CDR3. Germline CDR1 is DFQATT and CDR2 is SNEGSKA (reference sequence). V was pared by 0 bases and J by 2 bases, with 3 bases of the junction left unmatched. The CDR3 protein is CSARDLAGGTYEQYF. As DNA, the CDR3 is TGCAGTGCTAGAGATCTAGCGGGAGGAACCTACGAGCAGTACTTC.

Points on this clonotype: A read error is possible here, since a much larger clone lies one base away. The chain is built from TRBV4-3 and TRBJ2-5; 8 nucleotides agree with TRBD2. CDR1 is LGHNA, CDR2 YSLEER, per germline. The CDR3 spans 15 residues. CDR3 amino acids: CASSWGGGNQEAQYF. Written as DNA, the CDR3 is TGCGCCAGCAGCTGGGGCGGGGGGAACCAAGAGGCCCAGTACTTC.

CDR3 protein: CASSLRLIKGGRNTEAFF. The CDR3 coding sequence is TGCGCCAGCAGCTTGAGGCTGATCAAGGGGGGAAGGAACACTGAAGCTTTCTTT. The rearrangement links TRBV5-1 to TRBJ1-1, with TRBD1 as a possible D gene (6 bases). CDR1 is SGHRS and CDR2 is YFSETQ in the germline V gene. The CDR3 has 18 residues. Trimming took off 1 base at V and 1 base at J, with 20 bases between the two ends.

This clonotype was counted only a few times. The J gene is TRBJ1-6, the V gene TRBV20-1; the D is unclear. Trimming shortened V by 0 bases and J by 7 bases, and 16 bases separated the two germline ends. The CDR3 loop spans 16 amino acids. Germline V gives CDR1 DFQATT, CDR2 SNEGSKA (reference sequence). The CDR3 DNA reads as TGCAGTGCTAGAGACCGGAACGGGCAGCGAAATTCACCCCTCCACTTT. Translated, it gives CSARDRNGQRNSPLHF.

This clonotype was seen a few times. The genes are TRBV28 and TRBJ1-4; no definite D call. The germline V and J ends were trimmed by 7 bases and 7 bases, with 16 bases remaining between them. There are 14 residues in the CDR3. The germline V gene encodes CDR1 MDHEN and CDR2 SYDVKM. The CDR3 region has the DNA TGTGCCAGCACCCCTCATTTAAGGGTTGAAAAACTGTTTTTT. Amino acid sequence: CASTPHLRVEKLFF.

The gene calls are TRBV4-1 and TRBJ2-7; weak D call: TRBD2 (6 bases). Germline V gene data show CDR1 as MGHRA and CDR2 as YSYEKL. Trimming removed 1 base from V and 0 bases from J, with 13 bases in between. The CDR3 consists of 16 residues. Here the CDR3 DNA reads TGCGCCAGCAGCCAAGTGGCTAGCGACTACTCCTACGAGCAGTACTTC. Its protein product is CASSQVASDYSYEQYF.

V and J are TRBV30 and TRBJ1-1; D unclear. The CDR3 sequence is 13 residues long. Germline CDR1 and CDR2: GTSNPN and SVGIG (reference sequence). V gave up 0 bases and J gave up 5 bases, with 10 bases separating them. CDR3 sequence (DNA): TGTGCCTGGAGTGTTGCAGAGGCGACTGAAGCTTTCTTT. It encodes CAWSVAEATEAFF.

This clonotype occurred many times. The rearrangement links TRBV7-9 to TRBJ2-6, with D perhaps assigned TRBD1 or TRBD2 (5 bases each). Trimming took 2 bases from V and 0 from J, leaving 17 bases between them. Germline values: CDR1 SEHNR, CDR2 FQNEAQ (reference sequence). The CDR3 loop spans 19 amino acids. CDR3 DNA: TGTGCCAGCAGCTTAAAGTTTAGGGGAGTTGACTCTGGGGCCAACGTCCTGACTTTC. Translated, it gives CASSLKFRGVDSGANVLTF.